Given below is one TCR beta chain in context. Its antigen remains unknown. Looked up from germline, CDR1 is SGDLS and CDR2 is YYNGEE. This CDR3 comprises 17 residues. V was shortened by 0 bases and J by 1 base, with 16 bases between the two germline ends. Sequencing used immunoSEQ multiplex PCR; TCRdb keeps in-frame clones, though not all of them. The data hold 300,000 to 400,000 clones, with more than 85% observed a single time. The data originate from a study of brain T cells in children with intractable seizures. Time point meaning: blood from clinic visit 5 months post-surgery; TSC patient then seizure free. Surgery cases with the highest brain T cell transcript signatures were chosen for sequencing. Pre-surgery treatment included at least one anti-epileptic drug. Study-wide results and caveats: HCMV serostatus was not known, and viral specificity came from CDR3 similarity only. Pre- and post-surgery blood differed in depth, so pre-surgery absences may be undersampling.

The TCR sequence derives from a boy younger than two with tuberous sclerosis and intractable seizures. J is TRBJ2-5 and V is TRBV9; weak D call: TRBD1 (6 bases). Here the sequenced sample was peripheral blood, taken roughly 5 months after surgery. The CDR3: CASSVGSGQSAQETQYF. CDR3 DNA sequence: TGTGCCAGCAGCGTAGGCTCCGGACAGTCAGCCCAAGAGACCCAGTACTTC.